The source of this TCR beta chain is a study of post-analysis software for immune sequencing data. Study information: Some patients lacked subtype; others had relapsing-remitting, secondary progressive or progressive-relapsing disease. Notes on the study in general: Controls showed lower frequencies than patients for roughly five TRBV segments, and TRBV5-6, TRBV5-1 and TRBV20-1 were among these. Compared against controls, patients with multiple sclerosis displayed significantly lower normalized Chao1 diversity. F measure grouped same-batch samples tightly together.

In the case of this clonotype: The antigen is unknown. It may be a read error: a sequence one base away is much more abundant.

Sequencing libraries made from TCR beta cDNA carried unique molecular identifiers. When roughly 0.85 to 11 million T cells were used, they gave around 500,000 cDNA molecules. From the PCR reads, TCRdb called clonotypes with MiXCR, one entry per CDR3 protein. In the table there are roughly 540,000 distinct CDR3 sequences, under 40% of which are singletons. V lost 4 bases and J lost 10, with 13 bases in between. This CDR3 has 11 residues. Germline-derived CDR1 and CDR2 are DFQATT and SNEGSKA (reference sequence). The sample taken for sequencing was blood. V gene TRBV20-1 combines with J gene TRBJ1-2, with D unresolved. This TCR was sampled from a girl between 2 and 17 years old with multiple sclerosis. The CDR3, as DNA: TGCAGTGCTAAGGGCAAACGACTCTACACCTTC. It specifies CSAKGKRLYTF.